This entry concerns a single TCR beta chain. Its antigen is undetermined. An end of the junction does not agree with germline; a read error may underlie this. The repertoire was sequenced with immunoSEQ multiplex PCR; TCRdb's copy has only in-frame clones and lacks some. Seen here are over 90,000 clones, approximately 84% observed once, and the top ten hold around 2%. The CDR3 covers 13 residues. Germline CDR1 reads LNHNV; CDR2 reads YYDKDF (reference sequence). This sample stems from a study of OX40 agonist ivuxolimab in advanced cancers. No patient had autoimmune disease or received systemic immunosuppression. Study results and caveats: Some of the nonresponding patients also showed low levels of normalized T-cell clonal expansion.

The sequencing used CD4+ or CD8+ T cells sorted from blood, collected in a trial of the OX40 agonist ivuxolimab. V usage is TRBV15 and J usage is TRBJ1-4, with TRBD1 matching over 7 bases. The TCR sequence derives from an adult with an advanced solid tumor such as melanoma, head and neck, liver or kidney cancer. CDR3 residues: CATRRGTNEKLFF. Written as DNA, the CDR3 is TGTGCCACCCGCAGGGGGACTAATGAAAAACTGTTTTTT.